The clone carrying this T cell receptor beta chain appeared many times. Its antigen is as yet unknown. The data were taken from a study of CD8 T cells in ankylosing spondylitis. General observations from the study: In peripheral blood, disease-linked CD8+ clones occurred at relatively low frequencies.

Using its own MiXCR run on the 5' RACE reads, TCRdb lists one record per CDR3 protein. Of about 340,000 distinct CDR3 sequences in the sample, roughly 14% were seen once. Deletions cut 3 bases from V and 7 bases from J, with 13 bases between. The CDR3 loop spans 13 amino acids. Germline values: CDR1 DFQATT, CDR2 SNEGSKA (reference sequence). The chain joins TRBV20-1 to TRBJ1-5; D remains ambiguous. The specimen sequenced was blood, either unsorted or a sorted T cell fraction (not recorded which). The TCR comes from a male donor with ankylosing spondylitis or in good health (not recorded which). The CDR3 protein is CSASYGVLQPQHF. CDR3 sequence (DNA): TGCAGTGCTAGTTACGGTGTATTACAGCCCCAGCATTTT.